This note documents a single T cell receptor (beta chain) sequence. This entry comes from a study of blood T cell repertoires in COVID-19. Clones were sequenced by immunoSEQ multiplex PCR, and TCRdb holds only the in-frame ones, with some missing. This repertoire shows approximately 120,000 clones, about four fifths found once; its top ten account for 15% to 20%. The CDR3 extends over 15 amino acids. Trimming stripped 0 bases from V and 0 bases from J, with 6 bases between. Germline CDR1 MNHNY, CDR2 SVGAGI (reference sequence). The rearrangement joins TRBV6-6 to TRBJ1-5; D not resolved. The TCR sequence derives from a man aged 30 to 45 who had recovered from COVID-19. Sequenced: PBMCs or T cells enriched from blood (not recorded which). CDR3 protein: CASSYSRGSNQPQHF. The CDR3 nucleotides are TGTGCCAGCAGTTACTCCAGAGGTAGCAATCAGCCCCAGCATTTT.